The present T cell receptor (beta chain) was sequenced within a study of beta chain features in type 1 diabetes. Study-wide results and caveats: Patients with Type 1 diabetes showed moderately but significantly shorter TCRB CDR3s in all four CD4+ subsets. Among type 1 diabetes patients, VDJ junctions had fewer insertions and more deletions.

Naive, central memory, regulatory and stem cell-like memory cells within the CD4+ compartment were sorted using CD45RO/CCR7/CD25/CD127/CD95/CD27. Reverse transcribing all isolated RNA meant expressed TCRB transcripts were sequenced. About 3.7 million reads on average were seen across naive, central memory and regulatory T cell samples. This table comes from immunoSEQ multiplex PCR, and its TCRdb copy is limited to in-frame clones, with some not included. The sample records nearly 250,000 clones, 55% to 70% being singletons. Turning to this clone: Its antigen is unknown.

Per the germline V gene, CDR1 is MGHRA and CDR2 is YSYEKL. V was shortened by 1 base and J by 5 bases, with 8 bases between the two germline ends. The CDR3 consists of 13 residues. This receptor was obtained from a man aged 30-40 years in good health. The chain couples TRBV4-1 to TRBJ2-5; the D is unclear. Sequenced material: naive CD4+ T cells from blood. CDR3: CASSQGPSETQYF. Here the CDR3 DNA reads TGCGCCAGCAGCCAAGGTCCCTCGGAGACCCAGTACTTC.